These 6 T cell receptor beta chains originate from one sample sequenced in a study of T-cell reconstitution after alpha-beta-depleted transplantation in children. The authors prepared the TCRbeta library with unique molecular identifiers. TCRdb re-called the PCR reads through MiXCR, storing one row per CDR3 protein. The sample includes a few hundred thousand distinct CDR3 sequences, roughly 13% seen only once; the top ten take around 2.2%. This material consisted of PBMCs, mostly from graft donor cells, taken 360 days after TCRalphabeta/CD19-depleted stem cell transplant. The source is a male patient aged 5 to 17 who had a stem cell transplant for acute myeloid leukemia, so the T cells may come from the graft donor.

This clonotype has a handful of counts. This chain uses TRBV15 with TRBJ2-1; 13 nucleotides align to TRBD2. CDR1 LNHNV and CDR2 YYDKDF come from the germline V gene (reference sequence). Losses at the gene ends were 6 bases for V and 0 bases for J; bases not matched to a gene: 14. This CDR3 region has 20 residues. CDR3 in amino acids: CATRILAGGLTHRSYNEQFF. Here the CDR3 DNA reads TGTGCCACCAGGATACTAGCGGGAGGGCTTACCCACCGCTCCTACAATGAGCAGTTCTTC.

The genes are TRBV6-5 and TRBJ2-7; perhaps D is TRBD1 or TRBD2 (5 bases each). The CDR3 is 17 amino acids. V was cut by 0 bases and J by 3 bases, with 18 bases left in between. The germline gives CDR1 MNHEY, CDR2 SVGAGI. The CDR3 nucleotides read TGTGCCAGCAGTTACTCGAGTTTCGGGGCACCAAACTACGAGCAGTACTTC. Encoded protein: CASSYSSFGAPNYEQYF.

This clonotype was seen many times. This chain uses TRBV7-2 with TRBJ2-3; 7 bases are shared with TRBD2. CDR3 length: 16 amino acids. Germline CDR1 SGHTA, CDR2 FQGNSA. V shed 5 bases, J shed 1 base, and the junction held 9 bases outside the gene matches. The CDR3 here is CASSPSSRGGTDTQYF. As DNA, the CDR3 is TGTGCCAGCAGCCCAAGTAGCCGGGGGGGCACAGATACGCAGTATTTT.

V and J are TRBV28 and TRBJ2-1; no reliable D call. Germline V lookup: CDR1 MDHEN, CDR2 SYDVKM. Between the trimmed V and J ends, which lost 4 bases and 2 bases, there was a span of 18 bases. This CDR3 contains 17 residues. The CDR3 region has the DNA TGTGCCAGCAGTTCGCGGTTTAGTGCTAAAGCCTACAATGAGCAGTTCTTC. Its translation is CASSSRFSAKAYNEQFF.

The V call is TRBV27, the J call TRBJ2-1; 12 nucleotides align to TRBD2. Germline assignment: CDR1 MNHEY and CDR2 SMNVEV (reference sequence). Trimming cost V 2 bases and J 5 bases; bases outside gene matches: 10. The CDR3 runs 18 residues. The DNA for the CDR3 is TGTGCCAGCAGTTTACGACTAGCGGGAGTCACACCCCACAATGAGCAGTTCTTC. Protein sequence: CASSLRLAGVTPHNEQFF.

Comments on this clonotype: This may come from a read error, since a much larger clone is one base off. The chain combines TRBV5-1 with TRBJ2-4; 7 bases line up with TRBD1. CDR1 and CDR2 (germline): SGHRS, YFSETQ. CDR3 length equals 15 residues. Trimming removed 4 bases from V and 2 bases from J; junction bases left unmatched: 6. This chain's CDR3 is CASSETGLPKNIQYF. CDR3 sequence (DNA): TGCGCCAGCAGCGAGACAGGGTTACCCAAAAACATTCAGTACTTC.